The present T cell receptor beta chain was sequenced within a study of breast tumors, draining lymph nodes, adjacent tissues. Axillary draining lymph nodes of breast cancer patients supplied the node samples. TCRdb called the multiplex PCR reads again in MiXCR, with one record for every CDR3 protein. The profile shows fewer than 200,000 distinct CDR3 sequences, about 30% of them singletons. The ends lost 6 bases at V and 2 bases at J; junction bases unmatched: 6. The CDR3 loop spans 14 amino acids. Germline CDR1 and CDR2: SGHRS and YFSETQ. General observations from the study: The lymph node origin of tumor T cells was framed as consistent with a hypothesis, not demonstrated.

This clonotype was counted many times. Its antigen is undetermined. Material: axillary lymph node tissue. J is TRBJ2-3 and V is TRBV5-1; 7 bases map to TRBD1. This TCR was sampled from a female donor with breast cancer. Some clones in this sample may be carry-over from other donors' samples. The CDR3 loop is CASKSGQYTDTQYF. In DNA form, the CDR3 reads TGCGCCAGCAAGTCGGGACAGTACACAGATACGCAGTATTTT.